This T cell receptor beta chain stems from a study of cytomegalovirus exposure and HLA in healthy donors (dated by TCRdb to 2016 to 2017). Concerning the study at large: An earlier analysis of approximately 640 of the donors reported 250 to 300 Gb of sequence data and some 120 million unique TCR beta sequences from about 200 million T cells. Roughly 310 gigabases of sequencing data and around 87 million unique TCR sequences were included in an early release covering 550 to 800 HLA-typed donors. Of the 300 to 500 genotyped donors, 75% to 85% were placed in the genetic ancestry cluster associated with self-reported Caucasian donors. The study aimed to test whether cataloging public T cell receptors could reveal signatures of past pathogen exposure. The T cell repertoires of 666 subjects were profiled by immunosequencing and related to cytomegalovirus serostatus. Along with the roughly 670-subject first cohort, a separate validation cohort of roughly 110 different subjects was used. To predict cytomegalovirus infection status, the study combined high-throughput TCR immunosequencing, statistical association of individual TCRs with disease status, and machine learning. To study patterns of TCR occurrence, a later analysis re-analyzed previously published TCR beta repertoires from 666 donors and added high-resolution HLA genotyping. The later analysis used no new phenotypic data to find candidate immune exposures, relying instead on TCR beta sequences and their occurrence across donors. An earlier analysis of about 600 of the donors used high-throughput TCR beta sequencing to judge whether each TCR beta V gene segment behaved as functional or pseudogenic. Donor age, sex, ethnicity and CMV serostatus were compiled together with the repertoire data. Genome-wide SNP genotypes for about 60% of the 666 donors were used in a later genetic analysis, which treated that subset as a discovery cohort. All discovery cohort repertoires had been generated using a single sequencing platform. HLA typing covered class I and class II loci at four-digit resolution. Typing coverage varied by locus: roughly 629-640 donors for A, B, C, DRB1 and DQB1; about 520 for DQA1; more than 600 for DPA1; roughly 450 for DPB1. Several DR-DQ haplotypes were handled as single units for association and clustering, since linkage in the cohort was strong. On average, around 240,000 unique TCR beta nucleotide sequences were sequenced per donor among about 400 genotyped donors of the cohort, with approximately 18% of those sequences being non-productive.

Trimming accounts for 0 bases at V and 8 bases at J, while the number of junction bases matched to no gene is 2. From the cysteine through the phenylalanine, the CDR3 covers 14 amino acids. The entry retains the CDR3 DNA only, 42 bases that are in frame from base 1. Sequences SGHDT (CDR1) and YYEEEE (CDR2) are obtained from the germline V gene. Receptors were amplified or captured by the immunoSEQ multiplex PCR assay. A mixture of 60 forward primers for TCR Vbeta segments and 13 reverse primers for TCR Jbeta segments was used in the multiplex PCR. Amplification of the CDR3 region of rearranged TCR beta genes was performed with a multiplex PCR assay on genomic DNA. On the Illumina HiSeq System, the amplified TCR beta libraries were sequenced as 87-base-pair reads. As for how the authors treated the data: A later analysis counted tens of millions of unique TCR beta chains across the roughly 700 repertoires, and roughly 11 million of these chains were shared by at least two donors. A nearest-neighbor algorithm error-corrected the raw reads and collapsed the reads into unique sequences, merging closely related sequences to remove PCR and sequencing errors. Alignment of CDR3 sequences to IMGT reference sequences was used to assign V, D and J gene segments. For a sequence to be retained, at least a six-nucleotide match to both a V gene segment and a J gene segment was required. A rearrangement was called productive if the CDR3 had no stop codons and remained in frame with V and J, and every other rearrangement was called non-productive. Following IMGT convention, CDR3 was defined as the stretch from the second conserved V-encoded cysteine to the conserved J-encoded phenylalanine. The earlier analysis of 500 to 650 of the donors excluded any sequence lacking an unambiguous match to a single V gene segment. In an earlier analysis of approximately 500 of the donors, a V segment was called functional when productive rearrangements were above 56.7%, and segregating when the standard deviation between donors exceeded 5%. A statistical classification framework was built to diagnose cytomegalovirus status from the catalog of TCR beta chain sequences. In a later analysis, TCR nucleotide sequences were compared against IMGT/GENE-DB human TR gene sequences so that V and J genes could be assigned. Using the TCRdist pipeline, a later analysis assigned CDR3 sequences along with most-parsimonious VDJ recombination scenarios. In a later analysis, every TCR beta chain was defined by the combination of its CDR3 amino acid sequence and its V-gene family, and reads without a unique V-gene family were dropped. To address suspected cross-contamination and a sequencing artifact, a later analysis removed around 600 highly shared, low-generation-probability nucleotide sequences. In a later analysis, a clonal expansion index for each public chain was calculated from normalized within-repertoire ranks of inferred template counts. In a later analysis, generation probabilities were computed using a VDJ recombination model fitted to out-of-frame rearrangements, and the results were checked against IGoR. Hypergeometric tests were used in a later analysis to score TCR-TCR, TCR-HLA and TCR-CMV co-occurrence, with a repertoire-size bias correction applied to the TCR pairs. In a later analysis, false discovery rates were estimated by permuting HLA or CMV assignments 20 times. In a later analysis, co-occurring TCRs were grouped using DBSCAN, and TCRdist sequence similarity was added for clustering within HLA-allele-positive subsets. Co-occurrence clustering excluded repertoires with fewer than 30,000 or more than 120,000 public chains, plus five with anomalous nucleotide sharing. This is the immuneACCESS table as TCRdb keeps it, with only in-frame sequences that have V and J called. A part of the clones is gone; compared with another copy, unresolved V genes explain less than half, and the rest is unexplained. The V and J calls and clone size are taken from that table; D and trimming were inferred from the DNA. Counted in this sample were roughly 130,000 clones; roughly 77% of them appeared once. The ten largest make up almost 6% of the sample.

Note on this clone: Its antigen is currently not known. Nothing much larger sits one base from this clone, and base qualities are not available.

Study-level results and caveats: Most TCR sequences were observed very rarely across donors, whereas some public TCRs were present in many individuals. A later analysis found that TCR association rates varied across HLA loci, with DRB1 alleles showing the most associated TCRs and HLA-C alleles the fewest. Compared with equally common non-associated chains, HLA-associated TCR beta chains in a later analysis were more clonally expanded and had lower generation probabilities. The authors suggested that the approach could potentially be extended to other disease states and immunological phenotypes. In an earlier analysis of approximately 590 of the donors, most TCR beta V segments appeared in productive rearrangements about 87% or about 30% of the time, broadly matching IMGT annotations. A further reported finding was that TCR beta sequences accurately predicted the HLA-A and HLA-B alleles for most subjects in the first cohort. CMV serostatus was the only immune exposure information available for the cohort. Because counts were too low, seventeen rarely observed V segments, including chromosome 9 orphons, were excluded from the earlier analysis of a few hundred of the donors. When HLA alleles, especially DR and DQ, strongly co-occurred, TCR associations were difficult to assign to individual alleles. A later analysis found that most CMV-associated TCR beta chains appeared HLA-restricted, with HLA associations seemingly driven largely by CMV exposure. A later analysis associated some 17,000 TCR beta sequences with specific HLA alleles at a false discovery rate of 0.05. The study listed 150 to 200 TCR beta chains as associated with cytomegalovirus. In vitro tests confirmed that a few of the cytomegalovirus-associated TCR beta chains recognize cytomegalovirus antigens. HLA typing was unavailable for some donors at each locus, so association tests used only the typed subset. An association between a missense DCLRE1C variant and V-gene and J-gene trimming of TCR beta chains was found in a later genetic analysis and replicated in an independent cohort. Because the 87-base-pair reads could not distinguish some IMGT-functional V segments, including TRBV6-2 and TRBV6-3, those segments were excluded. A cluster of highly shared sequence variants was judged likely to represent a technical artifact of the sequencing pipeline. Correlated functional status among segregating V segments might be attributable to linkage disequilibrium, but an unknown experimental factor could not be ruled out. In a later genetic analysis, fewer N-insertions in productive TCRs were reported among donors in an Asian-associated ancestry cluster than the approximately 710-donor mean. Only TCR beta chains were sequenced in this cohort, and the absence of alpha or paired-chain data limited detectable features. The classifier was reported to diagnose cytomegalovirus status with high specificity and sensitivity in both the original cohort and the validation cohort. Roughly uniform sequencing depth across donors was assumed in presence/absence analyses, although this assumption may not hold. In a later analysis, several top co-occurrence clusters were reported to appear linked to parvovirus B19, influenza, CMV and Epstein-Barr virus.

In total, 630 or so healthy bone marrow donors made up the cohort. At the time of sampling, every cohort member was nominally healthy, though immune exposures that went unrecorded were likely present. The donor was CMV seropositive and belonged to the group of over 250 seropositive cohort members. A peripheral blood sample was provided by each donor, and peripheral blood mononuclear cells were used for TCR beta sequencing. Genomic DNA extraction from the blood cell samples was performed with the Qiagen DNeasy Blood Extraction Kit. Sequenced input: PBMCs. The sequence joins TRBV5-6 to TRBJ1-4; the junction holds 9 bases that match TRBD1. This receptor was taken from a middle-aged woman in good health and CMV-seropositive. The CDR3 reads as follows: CASSLGTGVEKLFF. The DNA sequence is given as TGTGCCAGCAGCTTGGGGACAGGGGTCGAAAAACTGTTTTTT.